These 17 T cell receptor beta chains share one sample of origin, sequenced in a study of blood T cell repertoires in COVID-19. Here immunoSEQ multiplex PCR was the method, and the copy in TCRdb shows in-frame clones only, minus some. The sample contains under 20,000 clones, about 91% of which appear only once. Sequenced: peripheral blood. These receptor sequences come from a man aged 55 to 70 with active COVID-19.

The rearrangement joins TRBV4-1 to TRBJ2-1; D possibly corresponds to TRBD2 (5 bases). The CDR3 extends over 15 amino acids. Deletions cut 4 bases from V and 7 bases from J, with 17 bases between. Germline values: CDR1 MGHRA, CDR2 YSYEKL. The CDR3 here is CASSRGSGERNEQFF. The CDR3 DNA sequence: TGCGCCAGCAGCCGAGGAAGCGGAGAGCGTAATGAGCAGTTCTTC.

The chain combines TRBV5-1 with TRBJ2-1; D is possibly TRBD2 (5 bases). CDR3 length equals 16 residues. Germline V CDR1 and CDR2: SGHRS, YFSETQ. With 2 bases removed from V and 4 bases from J, the gap between germline ends came to 16 bases. The CDR3 spells CASSLREPSLYNEQFF. For the CDR3, the DNA is TGCGCCAGCAGCTTAAGGGAGCCGTCTTTGTACAATGAGCAGTTCTTC.

This clone occurred once. The chain recombines TRBV7-9 with TRBJ2-1; 13 bases are shared with TRBD2. CDR1 is SEHNR and CDR2 is FQNEAQ in the germline V gene (reference sequence). V gave up 5 bases and J gave up 1 base; unmatched junction bases: 8. This CDR3 comprises 18 residues. Here the CDR3 reads CASSEGGTSGESYNEQFF. The DNA for the CDR3 is TGTGCCAGCAGCGAGGGGGGGACTAGCGGGGAGTCCTACAATGAGCAGTTCTTC.

The rearrangement joins TRBV30 to TRBJ1-4; no reliable D call. CDR1 is GTSNPN, CDR2 SVGIG, per germline (reference sequence). This CDR3 spans 11 amino acids. With 4 bases removed from V and 8 bases from J, the gap between germline ends came to 8 bases. The CDR3, as DNA: TGTGCCTGGACTAGAGGAGAAAAACTGTTTTTT. Its translation is CAWTRGEKLFF.

The chain is built from TRBV12-3 or TRBV12-4 and TRBJ1-2; 11 nucleotides line up with TRBD1. This CDR3 has 13 amino acids. Germline trimming cut 5 bases from V and 7 bases from J; bases unmatched to any gene: 3. CDR3 in DNA: TGTGCCAGCAGTCGGACAGGGGGCTTTGGCTACACCTTC. The encoded protein is CASSRTGGFGYTF.

The chain employs TRBV5-1 and TRBJ2-7, with 7 bases aligning to TRBD2. Germline CDR1 is SGHRS and CDR2 is YFSETQ. The CDR3 extends over 13 amino acids. The junction had 4 bases not matched to a gene; V was cut back by 4 bases and J by 3 bases. The CDR3 nucleotides are TGCGCCAGCAGCCTGGGACTACTCTACGAGCAGTACTTC. This codes for CASSLGLLYEQYF. The entire variable domain, with the rest obtained from reference TRBV5-1 and TRBJ2-7, is as follows: KAGVTQTPRYLIKTRGQQVTLSCSPISGHRSVSWYQQTPGQGLQFLFEYFSETQRNKGNFPGRFSGRQFSNSRSEMNVSTLELGDSALYLCASSLGLLYEQYFGPGTRLTVT.

The chain has TRBV24-1 and TRBJ2-3, with D hard to call. V lost 3 bases, J lost 0 bases, and 15 bases lay in between. Germline CDR1 KGHDR, CDR2 SFDVKD. CDR3 length: 17 residues. The CDR3 sequence is CATSDRGYTTSTDTQYF. As DNA, the CDR3 is TGTGCCACCAGTGATCGAGGATATACTACTAGCACAGATACGCAGTATTTT.

V gene TRBV18 combines with J gene TRBJ1-2, with a possible D match to TRBD1 (5 bases). The CDR3 spans 14 residues. Germline V gives CDR1 KGHSH, CDR2 LQKENI. V was trimmed by 3 bases and J by 5 bases, leaving 13 bases between them. The CDR3 sequence: CASSPPRVVYGYTF. CDR3 nucleotide sequence: TGTGCCAGCTCACCCCCCAGGGTAGTTTATGGCTACACCTTC.

The chain links TRBV6-6 to TRBJ1-2, with D possibly TRBD1 on 6 matching bases. CDR1 is MNHNY and CDR2 is SVGAGI in the germline V gene (reference sequence). This CDR3 has 15 amino acids. V lost 5 bases to trimming and J lost 2 bases, with 15 bases between them. For the CDR3, the DNA is TGTGCCAGCAGTCAAATACAGGGAGAAAACTATGGCTACACCTTC. Amino acid sequence: CASSQIQGENYGYTF.

The chain is built from TRBV30 and TRBJ1-5, with D unclear. The length of the CDR3 is 13 residues. V lost 3 bases and J lost 1, with 7 bases in between. Germline CDR1 GTSNPN, CDR2 SVGIG (reference sequence). CDR3 nucleotides: TGTGCCTGGAGAGGAGGAAGCAATCAGCCCCAGCATTTT. Residues: CAWRGGSNQPQHF.

The rearrangement joins TRBV9 to TRBJ2-7; no reliable D call. The germline V and J ends were trimmed by 1 base and 2 bases, with 13 bases remaining between them. Germline CDR1 reads SGDLS; CDR2 reads YYNGEE. The CDR3 extends over 15 amino acids. CDR3 in amino acids: CASSVSASPTYEQYF. For the CDR3, the DNA is TGTGCCAGCAGCGTAAGTGCCAGTCCAACCTACGAGCAGTACTTC.

V is TRBV3-1 (or the pseudogene TRBV3-2) and J is TRBJ1-3; TRBD1 is a possible D gene (6 bases). The CDR3 runs to 14 residues. Trimming took 4 bases from V and 1 from J, leaving 8 bases between them. Germline V gene data show CDR1 as LGHDT and CDR2 as YNNKEL (reference sequence). The CDR3 loop is CASSPGVSGNTIYF. The CDR3 region has the DNA TGTGCCAGCAGCCCAGGGGTATCTGGAAACACCATATATTTT.

In nucleotides, the CDR3 is TGTGCCTGGAGTGTACTAAACACCGGGGAGCTGTTTTTT. Residues: CAWSVLNTGELFF. V usage is TRBV30 and J usage is TRBJ2-2; D not certain. Trimming shortened V by 0 bases and J by 2 bases, and 4 bases separated the two germline ends. Germline V gene lookup returns CDR1 GTSNPN and CDR2 SVGIG (reference sequence). CDR3 length: 13 residues.

The rearrangement uses TRBV5-4 and TRBJ1-2; D may be TRBD1 (5 bases). V was shortened by 4 bases and J by 4 bases, with 14 bases between the two germline ends. The CDR3 is 14 amino acids. Germline CDR1 SGHNT, CDR2 YYREEE (reference sequence). Here the CDR3 reads CASSQKTAIYGYTF. CDR3 DNA sequence: TGTGCCAGCAGCCAAAAGACAGCTATCTATGGCTACACCTTC.

The gene calls are TRBV6-2 or TRBV6-3 and TRBJ1-2; the D gene is possibly TRBD1 (6 bases). The CDR3 is 12 residues long. V gave up 5 bases and J gave up 3 bases, with 7 bases separating them. Germline V CDR1 and CDR2: MNHEY, SVGEGT. The CDR3 DNA is TGTGCCAGCAGTCGGACAGACTATGGCTACACCTTC. As protein: CASSRTDYGYTF.

The rearrangement uses TRBV19 and TRBJ2-2, with TRBD1 as a possible D gene (5 bases). Germline-derived CDR1 and CDR2 are LNHDA and SQIVND (reference sequence). Trimming pared 1 base from V and 1 base from J, leaving 13 bases between. The length of the CDR3 is 17 residues. CDR3 sequence: CASSIVRAGLNTGELFF. The DNA of the CDR3 is TGTGCCAGTAGTATAGTCAGGGCAGGGTTGAACACCGGGGAGCTGTTTTTT.

The chain recombines TRBV5-1 with TRBJ1-4; 7 nucleotides agree with TRBD1. The CDR3 runs 14 residues. CDR1 is SGHRS and CDR2 is YFSETQ in the germline V gene. The V and J ends lost 4 bases and 7 bases, in that order; junction bases with no gene match: 7. The CDR3 is CASSRDRVGEKLFF. The CDR3 bases are TGCGCCAGCAGCCGCGACAGGGTCGGTGAAAAACTGTTTTTT.